This T cell receptor (beta chain) was sequenced during a study of shared clonotypes between healthy human individuals. Study-wide background: CD4 naive cells filled three plates per donor, CD4 memory three, CD8 naive two and CD8 memory one.

Template for every sorted-subset replicate PCR totaled approximately 200 ng DNA, around 33,000 T cell genomes. Sequencing was performed with immunoSEQ multiplex PCR; in TCRdb, only in-frame clones are kept and a portion is missing. The data hold roughly 2 million clones, with approximately 96% observed a single time. Regarding this clone: Its specificity is unknown.

This CDR3 contains 13 residues. Trimming cost V 6 bases and J 3 bases, with 9 bases left between them. Germline-derived CDR1 and CDR2 are MNHNY and SVGAGI (reference sequence). General study findings and limits: Naive subsets usually exceeded memory subsets in estimated richness.

The rearrangement joins TRBV6-6 to TRBJ1-3, with D tentatively TRBD1 (5 bases). The sequenced sample was naive CD4+ T cells sorted from blood. Subset indicated: CD45RA+ positively selected. The TCR originated in a man younger than 35 in good health. CDR3 loop: CASSQGLGNTIYF. As DNA, the CDR3 is TGTGCCAGCAGCCAGGGACTTGGAAACACCATATATTTT.